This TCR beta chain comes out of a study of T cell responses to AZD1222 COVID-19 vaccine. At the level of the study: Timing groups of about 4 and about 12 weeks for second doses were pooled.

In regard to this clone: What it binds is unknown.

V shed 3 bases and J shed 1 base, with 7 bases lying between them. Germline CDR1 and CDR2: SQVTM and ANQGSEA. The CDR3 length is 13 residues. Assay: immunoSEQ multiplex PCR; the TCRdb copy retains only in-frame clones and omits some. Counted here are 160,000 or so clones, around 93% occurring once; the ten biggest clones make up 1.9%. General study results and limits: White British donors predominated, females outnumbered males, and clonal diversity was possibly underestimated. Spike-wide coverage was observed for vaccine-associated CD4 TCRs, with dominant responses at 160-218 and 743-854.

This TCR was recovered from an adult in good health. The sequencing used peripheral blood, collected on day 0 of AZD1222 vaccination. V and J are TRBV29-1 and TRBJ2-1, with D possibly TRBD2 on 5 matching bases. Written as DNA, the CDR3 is TGCAGCGTTGAGAGGGCGTCCTACAATGAGCAGTTCTTC. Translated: CSVERASYNEQFF.